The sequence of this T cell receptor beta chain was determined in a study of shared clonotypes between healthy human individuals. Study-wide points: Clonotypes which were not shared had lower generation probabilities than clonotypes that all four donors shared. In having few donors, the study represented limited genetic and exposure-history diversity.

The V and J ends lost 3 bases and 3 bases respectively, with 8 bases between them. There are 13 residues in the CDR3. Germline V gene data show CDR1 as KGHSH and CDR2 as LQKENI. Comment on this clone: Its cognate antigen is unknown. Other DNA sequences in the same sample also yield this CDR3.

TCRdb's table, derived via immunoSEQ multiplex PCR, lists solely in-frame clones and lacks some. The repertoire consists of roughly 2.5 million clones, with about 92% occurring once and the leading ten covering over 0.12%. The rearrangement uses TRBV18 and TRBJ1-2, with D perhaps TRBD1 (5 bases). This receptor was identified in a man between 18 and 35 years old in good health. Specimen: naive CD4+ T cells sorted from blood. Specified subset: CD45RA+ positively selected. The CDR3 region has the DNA TGTGCCAGCTCACCGGAAGGGGACTATGGCTACACCTTC. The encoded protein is CASSPEGDYGYTF.